The 17 T cell receptor beta chains listed next were all sequenced from one sample in a study of blood T cell repertoires in COVID-19. Only in-frame clones appear in the TCRdb table, and some are missing; sequencing was by immunoSEQ multiplex PCR. The sample has some 110,000 clones, around 82% seen once. Sequenced material: peripheral blood. These TCRs come from a man in his 60s with acute or convalescent COVID-19.

V gene TRBV5-4 combines with J gene TRBJ2-7; D not resolved. Trimming shortened V by 1 base and J by 0 bases, and 14 bases separated the two germline ends. The length of the CDR3 is 16 residues. Germline V gene sequence: CDR1 SGHNT, CDR2 YYREEE (reference sequence). CDR3 nucleotides: TGTGCCAGCAGCTTGTTCACAGATCGCCTCTCCTACGAGCAGTACTTC. Amino acids: CASSLFTDRLSYEQYF.

The V and J genes are TRBV9 and TRBJ2-2; 9 bases are a match to TRBD1. Germline V CDR1 and CDR2: SGDLS, YYNGEE. The CDR3 length is 15 residues. V lost 0 bases, J lost 4 bases, and 1 base stayed unmatched. CDR3 coding DNA: TGTGCCAGCAGCGTAGAGACAGGGGGCACCGGGGAGCTGTTTTTT. This codes for CASSVETGGTGELFF.

The chain is built from TRBV4-1 and TRBJ2-7; D is possibly TRBD1 (5 bases). The CDR3 extends over 16 amino acids. V lost 0 bases and J 3 bases, leaving 15 bases between the germline ends. Germline V gene data show CDR1 as MGHRA and CDR2 as YSYEKL. The DNA of the CDR3 is TGCGCCAGCAGCCAAGATGAGGCAGGGTTAGGCTACGAGCAGTACTTC. Amino acid sequence: CASSQDEAGLGYEQYF.

The chain combines TRBV21-1 with TRBJ2-7; no check of the table's D call, TRBD2, against the DNA was made. TRBV21-1 is tagged as a pseudogene. This CDR3 contains 14 residues. As DNA, the CDR3 is TGTGCCAGCAGATTTAGCGCGCGGCCCTACGAGCAGTACTTC. It encodes CASRFSARPYEQYF.

The rearrangement links TRBV11-3 to TRBJ2-1; TRBD2 aligns across 10 bases. Unmatched junction bases numbered 15, after V lost 11 bases and J lost 8 bases. Germline loops: CDR1 SGHNT, CDR2 YENEEA. The CDR3 consists of 15 residues. This CDR3 is CAGYREREGGDEQFF. DNA for the CDR3: TGTGCCGGGTATCGTGAGCGGGAGGGCGGTGATGAGCAGTTCTTC.

V gene TRBV15 combines with J gene TRBJ2-7, with 9 bases matching TRBD2. There are 17 residues in the CDR3. Unmatched junction bases numbered 11, after V lost 0 bases and J lost 5 bases. Germline V gene data show CDR1 as LNHNV and CDR2 as YYDKDF (reference sequence). The CDR3 is CATSRDSRLAGINEQYF. The DNA for the CDR3 is TGTGCCACCAGCAGAGATAGTCGCCTAGCGGGGATAAACGAGCAGTACTTC.

The chain employs TRBV5-6 and TRBJ1-2; D is undetermined. Germline V CDR1 and CDR2: SGHDT, YYEEEE. The CDR3 is 16 amino acids. V dropped 1 base and J dropped 5 bases, with 18 bases sitting between them. This chain's CDR3 is CASSLNGGSGSYGYTF. The DNA of the CDR3 is TGTGCCAGCAGCTTGAACGGCGGATCGGGGAGTTATGGCTACACCTTC. The full variable domain, with the rest looked up from reference TRBV5-6 and TRBJ1-2, is DAGVTQSPTHLIKTRGQQVTLRCSPKSGHDTVSWYQQALGQGPQFIFQYYEEEERQRGNFPDRFSGHQFPNYSSELNVNALLLGDSALYLCASSLNGGSGSYGYTFGSGTRLTVV.

J is TRBJ2-2 and V is TRBV6-5; 8 nucleotides agree with TRBD1. The V gene end was trimmed by 7 bases and the J gene end by 5 bases; junction bases not matched to a gene: 6. This CDR3 comprises 14 residues. Germline-derived CDR1 and CDR2 are MNHEY and SVGAGI. The CDR3 coding sequence is TGTGCCAGCACCCCGGGACAGGCTACCGGGGAGCTGTTTTTT. This sequence encodes CASTPGQATGELFF.

The V and J genes are TRBV2 and TRBJ2-2; TRBD2 agrees at 9 bases. The CDR3 sequence is 16 residues long. J lost 1 base, V lost 7 bases, and 7 bases had no gene match. Germline CDR1 and CDR2: SNHLY and FYNNEI. In DNA, the CDR3 is TGTGCCAGCATGGACGGGACTAGCAGGAACACCGGGGAGCTGTTTTTT. It is translated as CASMDGTSRNTGELFF.

The chain combines TRBV6-5 with TRBJ1-1; D is undetermined. Trimming pared 2 bases from V and 2 bases from J, leaving 6 bases between. CDR1 is MNHEY, CDR2 SVGAGI, per germline. This CDR3 region has 13 residues. The CDR3 DNA is TGTGCCAGCAGTTACCTTACTAACACTGAAGCTTTCTTT. It codes for CASSYLTNTEAFF.

The chain is built from TRBV11-2 and TRBJ1-1; possibly TRBD1 for D (6 bases). Trimming shortened V by 4 bases and J by 7 bases, and 10 bases separated the two germline ends. The CDR3 runs 12 residues. CDR1 SGHAT and CDR2 FQNNGV come from the germline V gene. CDR3 sequence (DNA): TGTGCCAGCAGCTGGGGACATGTTGAAGCTTTCTTT. Its protein is CASSWGHVEAFF.

This clone has a single count. The V gene is TRBV18, the J gene TRBJ2-5, with D possibly TRBD1 on 6 matching bases. This CDR3 contains 14 residues. The germline V and J ends were trimmed by 3 bases and 1 base, with 9 bases remaining between them. The V gene's germline CDR1 is KGHSH and CDR2 LQKENI. CDR3: CASSPQTGQETQYF. The DNA of the CDR3 is TGTGCCAGCTCACCCCAGACAGGCCAAGAGACCCAGTACTTC. The full variable domain, with the rest looked up from reference TRBV18 and TRBJ2-5, is NAGVMQNPRHLVRRRGQEARLRCSPMKGHSHVYWYRQLPEEGLKFMVYLQKENIIDESGMPKERFSAEFPKEGPSILRIQQVVRGDSAAYFCASSPQTGQETQYFGPGTRLLVL.

The chain has TRBV29-1 and TRBJ1-1; D is possibly TRBD1 (6 bases). With 5 bases removed from V and 4 bases from J, the gap between germline ends came to 14 bases. Per the germline V gene, CDR1 is SQVTM and CDR2 is ANQGSEA. This CDR3 contains 13 residues. The CDR3 DNA follows: TGCAGCGTTAGACAGCAGGGGTTCACTGAAGCTTTCTTT. Its translation is CSVRQQGFTEAFF.

V and J are TRBV10-3 and TRBJ1-1, with 7 positions matching TRBD1. From germline, CDR1 is ENHRY and CDR2 SYGVKD. This CDR3 comprises 16 residues. V lost 3 bases and J lost 1; bases outside the gene matches: 8. The CDR3 DNA reads as TGTGCCATCAGTGATTCCAATAGACAGGGGAACACTGAAGCTTTCTTT. Its translation: CAISDSNRQGNTEAFF.

Here the CDR3 reads CASSQGTSGTVAKNIQYF. In nucleotides, the CDR3 is TGTGCCAGCAGCCAAGGGACTAGCGGGACGGTAGCCAAAAACATTCAGTACTTC. The chain recombines TRBV3-1 (or the pseudogene TRBV3-2) with TRBJ2-4, with 12 bases identical to TRBD2. Germline V gives CDR1 LGHDT, CDR2 YNNKEL (reference sequence). The CDR3 consists of 18 residues. With 1 base clipped from V and 0 bases from J, the junction kept 4 bases outside the gene matches.

The V call is TRBV20-1, the J call TRBJ2-1; no definite D call. The CDR3 is 10 residues long. The ends were cut back, 2 bases at V and 10 bases at J, with 6 bases in the middle. Looked up from germline, CDR1 is DFQATT and CDR2 is SNEGSKA (reference sequence). DNA of the CDR3: TGCAGTGCTAGAAAGAGAGAGCAGTTCTTC. This translates into CSARKREQFF.

The J gene is TRBJ2-6, the V gene TRBV7-2, with 10 bases matching TRBD2. V was clipped by 5 bases and J by 4 bases; unmatched bases: 11. Germline V gene lookup returns CDR1 SGHTA and CDR2 FQGNSA. The CDR3 consists of 18 residues. The CDR3 DNA sequence: TGTGCCAGCAGCCCCTATCTAGCGGGAGTACGGGGGGCCAACGTCCTGACTTTC. Its protein product is CASSPYLAGVRGANVLTF.